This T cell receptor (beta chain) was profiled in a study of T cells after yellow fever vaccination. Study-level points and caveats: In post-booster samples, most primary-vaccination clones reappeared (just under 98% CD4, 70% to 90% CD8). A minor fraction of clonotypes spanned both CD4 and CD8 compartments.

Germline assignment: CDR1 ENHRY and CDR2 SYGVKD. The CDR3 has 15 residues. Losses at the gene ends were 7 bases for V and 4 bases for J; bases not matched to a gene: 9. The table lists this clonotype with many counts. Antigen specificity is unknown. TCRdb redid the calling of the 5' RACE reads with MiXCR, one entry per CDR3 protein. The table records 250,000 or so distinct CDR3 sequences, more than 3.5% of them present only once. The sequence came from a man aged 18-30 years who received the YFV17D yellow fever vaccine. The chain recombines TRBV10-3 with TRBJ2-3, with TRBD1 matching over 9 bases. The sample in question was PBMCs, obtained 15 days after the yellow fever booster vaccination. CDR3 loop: CAINPGQGSADTQYF. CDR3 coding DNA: TGTGCCATCAATCCGGGACAGGGATCCGCAGATACGCAGTATTTT.